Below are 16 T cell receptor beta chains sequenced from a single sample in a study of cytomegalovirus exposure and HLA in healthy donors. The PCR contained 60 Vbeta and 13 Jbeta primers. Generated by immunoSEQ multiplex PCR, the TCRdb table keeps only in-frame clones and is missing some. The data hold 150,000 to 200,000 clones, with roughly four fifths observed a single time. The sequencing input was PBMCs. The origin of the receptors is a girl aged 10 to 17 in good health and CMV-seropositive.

The DNA for the CDR3 is TGCGCCAGCAGCCGGACAGGGGTGGACACTGAAGCTTTCTTT. Translated: CASSRTGVDTEAFF. This sequence joins TRBV4-1 and TRBJ1-1, with 9 bases aligning to TRBD1. Germline V lookup: CDR1 MGHRA, CDR2 YSYEKL. The CDR3 covers 14 residues. V was clipped by 4 bases and J by 3 bases; unmatched bases: 3.

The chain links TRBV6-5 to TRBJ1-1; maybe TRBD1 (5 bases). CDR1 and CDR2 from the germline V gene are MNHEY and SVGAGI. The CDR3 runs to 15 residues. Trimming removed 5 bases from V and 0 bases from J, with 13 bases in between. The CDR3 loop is CASSTKGKLNTEAFF. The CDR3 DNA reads TGTGCCAGCAGTACCAAGGGGAAGCTGAACACTGAAGCTTTCTTT.

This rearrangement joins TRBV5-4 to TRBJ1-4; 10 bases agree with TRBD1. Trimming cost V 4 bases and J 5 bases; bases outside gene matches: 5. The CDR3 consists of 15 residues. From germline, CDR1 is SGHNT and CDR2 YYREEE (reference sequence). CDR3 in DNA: TGTGCCAGCAGCGGGGGACAGGGGCAAAATGAAAAACTGTTTTTT. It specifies CASSGGQGQNEKLFF.

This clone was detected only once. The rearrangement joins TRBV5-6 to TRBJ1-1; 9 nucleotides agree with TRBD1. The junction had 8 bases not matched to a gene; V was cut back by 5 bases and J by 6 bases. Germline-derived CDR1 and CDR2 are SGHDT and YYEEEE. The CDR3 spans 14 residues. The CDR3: CASRRRQGVAEAFF. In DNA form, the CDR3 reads TGTGCCAGCAGACGCAGACAGGGGGTTGCTGAAGCTTTCTTT.

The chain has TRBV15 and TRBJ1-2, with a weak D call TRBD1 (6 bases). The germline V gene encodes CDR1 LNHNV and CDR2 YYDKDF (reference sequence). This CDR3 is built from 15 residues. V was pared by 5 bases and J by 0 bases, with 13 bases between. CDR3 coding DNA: TGTGCCACCAGCGGGGGGGGCCCAGCTAACTATGGCTACACCTTC. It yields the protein CATSGGGPANYGYTF. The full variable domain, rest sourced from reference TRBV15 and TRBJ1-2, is DAMVIQNPRYQVTQFGKPVTLSCSQTLNHNVMYWYQQKSSQAPKLLFHYYDKDFNNEADTPDNFQSRRPNTSFCFLDIRSPGLGDTAMYLCATSGGGPANYGYTFGSGTRLTVV.

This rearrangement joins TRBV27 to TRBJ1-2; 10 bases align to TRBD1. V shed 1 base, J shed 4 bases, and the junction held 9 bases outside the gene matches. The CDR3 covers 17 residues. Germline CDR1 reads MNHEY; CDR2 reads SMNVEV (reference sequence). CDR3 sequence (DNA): TGTGCCAGCAGTTTATTGGGACAGGGGAAGGGGGCCTATGGCTACACCTTC. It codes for CASSLLGQGKGAYGYTF.

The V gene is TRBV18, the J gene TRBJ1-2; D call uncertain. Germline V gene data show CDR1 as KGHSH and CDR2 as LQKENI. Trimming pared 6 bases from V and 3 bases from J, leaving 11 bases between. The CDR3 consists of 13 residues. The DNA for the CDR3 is TGTGCCAGCTCGACGGTCAGCGACTATGGCTACACCTTC. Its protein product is CASSTVSDYGYTF.

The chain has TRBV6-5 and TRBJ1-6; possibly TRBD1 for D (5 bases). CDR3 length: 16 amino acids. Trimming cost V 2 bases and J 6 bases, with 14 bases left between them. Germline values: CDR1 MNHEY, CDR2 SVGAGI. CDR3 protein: CASSYGPGITNSPLHF. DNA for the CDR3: TGTGCCAGCAGTTACGGCCCAGGGATTACTAATTCACCCCTCCACTTT.

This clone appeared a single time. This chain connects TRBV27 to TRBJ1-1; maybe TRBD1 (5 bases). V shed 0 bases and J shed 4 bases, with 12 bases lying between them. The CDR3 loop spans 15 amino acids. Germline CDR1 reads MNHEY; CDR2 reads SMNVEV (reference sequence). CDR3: CASSLSPGSATEAFF. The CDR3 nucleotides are TGTGCCAGCAGTTTATCGCCAGGGTCGGCCACTGAAGCTTTCTTT.

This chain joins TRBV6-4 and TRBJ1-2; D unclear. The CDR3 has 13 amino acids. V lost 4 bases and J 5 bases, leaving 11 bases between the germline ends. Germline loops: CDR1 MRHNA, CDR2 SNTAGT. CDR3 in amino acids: CASSAGSQYGYTF. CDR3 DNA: TGTGCCAGCAGTGCAGGCAGCCAATATGGCTACACCTTC.

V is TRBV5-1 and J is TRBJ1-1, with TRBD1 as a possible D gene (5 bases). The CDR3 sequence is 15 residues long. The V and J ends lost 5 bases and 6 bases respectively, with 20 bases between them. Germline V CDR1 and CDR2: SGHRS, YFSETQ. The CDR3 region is CASSNRPRGEAEAFF. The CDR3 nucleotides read TGCGCCAGCAGTAATCGCCCCCGGGGGGAGGCTGAAGCTTTCTTT.

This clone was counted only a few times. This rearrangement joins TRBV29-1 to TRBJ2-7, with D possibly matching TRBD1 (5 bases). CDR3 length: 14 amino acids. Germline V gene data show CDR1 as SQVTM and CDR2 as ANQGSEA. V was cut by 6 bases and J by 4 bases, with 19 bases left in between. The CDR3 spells CSVGPTGSKYEQYF. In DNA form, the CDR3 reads TGCAGCGTCGGACCTACAGGATCGAAATACGAGCAGTACTTC.

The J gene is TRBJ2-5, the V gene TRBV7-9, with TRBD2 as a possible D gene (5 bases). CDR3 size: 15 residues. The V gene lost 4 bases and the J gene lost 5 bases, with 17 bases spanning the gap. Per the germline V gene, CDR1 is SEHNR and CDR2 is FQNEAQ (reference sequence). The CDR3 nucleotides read TGTGCCAGCAGCTCACCGGGAAACGGCGGGGAGACCCAGTACTTC. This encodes CASSSPGNGGETQYF. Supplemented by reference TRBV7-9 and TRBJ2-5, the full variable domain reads DTGVSQNPRHKITKRGQNVTFRCDPISEHNRLYWYRQTLGQGPEFLTYFQNEAQLEKSRLLSDRFSAERPKGSFSTLEIQRTEQGDSAMYLCASSSPGNGGETQYFGPGTRLLVL.

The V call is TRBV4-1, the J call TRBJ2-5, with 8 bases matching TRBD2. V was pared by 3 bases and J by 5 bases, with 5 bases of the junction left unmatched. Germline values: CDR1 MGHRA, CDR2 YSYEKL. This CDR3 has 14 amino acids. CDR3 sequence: CASSHPGGGETQYF. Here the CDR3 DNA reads TGCGCCAGCAGCCATCCCGGCGGGGGGGAGACCCAGTACTTC.

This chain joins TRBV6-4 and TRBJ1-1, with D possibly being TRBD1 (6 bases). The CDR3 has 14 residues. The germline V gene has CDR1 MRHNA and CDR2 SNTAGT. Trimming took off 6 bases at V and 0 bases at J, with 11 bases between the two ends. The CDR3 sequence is CASSCQGLNTEAFF. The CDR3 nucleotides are TGTGCCAGCAGCTGCCAGGGGTTGAACACTGAAGCTTTCTTT.

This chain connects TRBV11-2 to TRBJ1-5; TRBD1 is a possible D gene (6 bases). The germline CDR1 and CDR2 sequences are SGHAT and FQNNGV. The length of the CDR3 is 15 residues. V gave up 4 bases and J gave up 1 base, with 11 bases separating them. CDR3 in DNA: TGTGCCAGCAGCTCCTTACAGGGAAGCAATCAGCCCCAGCATTTT. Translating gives CASSSLQGSNQPQHF.